This TCR beta chain was captured in a study of cytomegalovirus exposure and HLA in healthy donors. Study-wide results and caveats: TCR beta V segments were, for the most part, productive about 90% or about 30% of the time in an earlier analysis. Later analysis associated a missense DCLRE1C variant with TCR beta V- and J-gene trimming.

The study ran its PCR with 60 Vbeta and 13 Jbeta primers. Here immunoSEQ multiplex PCR was the method, and the copy in TCRdb shows in-frame clones only, minus some. The sample includes about 120,000 clones, 60% to 85% of them seen just once. The CDR3 consists of 15 residues. Deletions cut 0 bases from V and 3 bases from J, with 9 bases between. Germline CDR1 is LGHNA and CDR2 is YNFKEQ. On this clone itself: Its antigen is undetermined.

The origin of this receptor is a woman in her 40s in good health and CMV-seropositive. Sequencing was done on a sample of PBMCs. The chain employs TRBV4-2 and TRBJ1-5; D possibly corresponds to TRBD1 (6 bases). CDR3 loop: CASSQEPGHNQPQHF. For the CDR3, the DNA is TGTGCCAGCAGCCAAGAACCGGGACACAATCAGCCCCAGCATTTT.